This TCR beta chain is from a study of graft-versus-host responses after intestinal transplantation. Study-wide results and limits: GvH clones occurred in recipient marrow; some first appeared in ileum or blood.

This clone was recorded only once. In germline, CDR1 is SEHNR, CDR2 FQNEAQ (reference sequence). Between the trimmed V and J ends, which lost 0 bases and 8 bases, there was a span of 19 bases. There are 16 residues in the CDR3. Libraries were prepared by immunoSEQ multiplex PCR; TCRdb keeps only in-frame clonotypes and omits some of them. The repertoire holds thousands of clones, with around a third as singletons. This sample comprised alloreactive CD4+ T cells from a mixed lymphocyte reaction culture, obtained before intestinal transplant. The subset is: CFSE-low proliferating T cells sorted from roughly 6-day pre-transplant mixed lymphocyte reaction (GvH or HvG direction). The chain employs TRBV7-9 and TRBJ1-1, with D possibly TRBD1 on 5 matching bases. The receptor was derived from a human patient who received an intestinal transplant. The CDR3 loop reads CASSLALGEPRWEAFF. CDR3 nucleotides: TGTGCCAGCAGCTTAGCGCTAGGGGAACCTCGTTGGGAAGCTTTCTTT. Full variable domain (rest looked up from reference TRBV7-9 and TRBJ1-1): DTGVSQNPRHKITKRGQNVTFRCDPISEHNRLYWYRQTLGQGPEFLTYFQNEAQLEKSRLLSDRFSAERPKGSFSTLEIQRTEQGDSAMYLCASSLALGEPRWEAFFGQGTRLTVV.